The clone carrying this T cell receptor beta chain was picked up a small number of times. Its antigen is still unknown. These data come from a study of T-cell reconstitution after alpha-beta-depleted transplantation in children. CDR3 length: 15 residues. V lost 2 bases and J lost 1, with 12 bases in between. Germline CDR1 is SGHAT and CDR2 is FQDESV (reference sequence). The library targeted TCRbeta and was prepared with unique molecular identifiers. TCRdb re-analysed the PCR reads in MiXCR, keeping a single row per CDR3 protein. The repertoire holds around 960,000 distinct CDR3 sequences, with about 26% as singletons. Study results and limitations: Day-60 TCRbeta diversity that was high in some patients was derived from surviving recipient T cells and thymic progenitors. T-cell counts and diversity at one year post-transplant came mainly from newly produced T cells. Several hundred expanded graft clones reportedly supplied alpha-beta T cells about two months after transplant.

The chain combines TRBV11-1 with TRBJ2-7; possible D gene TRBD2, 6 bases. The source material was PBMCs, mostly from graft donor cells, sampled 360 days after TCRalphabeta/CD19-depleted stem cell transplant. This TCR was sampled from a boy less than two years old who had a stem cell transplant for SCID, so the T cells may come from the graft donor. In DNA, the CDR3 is TGTGCCAGCAGCTTATCGCGGGGCCTTTCCTACGAGCAGTACTTC. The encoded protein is CASSLSRGLSYEQYF.